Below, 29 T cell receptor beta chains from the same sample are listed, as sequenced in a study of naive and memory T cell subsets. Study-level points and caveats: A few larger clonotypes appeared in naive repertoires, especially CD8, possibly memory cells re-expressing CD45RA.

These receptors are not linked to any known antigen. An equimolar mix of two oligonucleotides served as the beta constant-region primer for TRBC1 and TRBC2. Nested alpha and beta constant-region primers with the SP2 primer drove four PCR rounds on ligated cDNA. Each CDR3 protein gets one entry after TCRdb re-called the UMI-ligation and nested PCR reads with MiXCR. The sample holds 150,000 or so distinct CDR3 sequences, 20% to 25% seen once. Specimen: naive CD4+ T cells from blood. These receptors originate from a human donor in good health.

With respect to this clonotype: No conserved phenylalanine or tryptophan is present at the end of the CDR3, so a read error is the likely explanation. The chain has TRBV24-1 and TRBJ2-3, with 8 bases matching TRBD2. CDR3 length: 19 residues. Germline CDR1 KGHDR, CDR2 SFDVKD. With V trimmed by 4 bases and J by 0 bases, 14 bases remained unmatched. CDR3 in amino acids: CATSEMPPVAGGSTDTQYL. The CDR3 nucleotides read TGTGCCACCAGTGAAATGCCACCGGTCGCGGGAGGAAGCACAGATACGCAGTATCTT.

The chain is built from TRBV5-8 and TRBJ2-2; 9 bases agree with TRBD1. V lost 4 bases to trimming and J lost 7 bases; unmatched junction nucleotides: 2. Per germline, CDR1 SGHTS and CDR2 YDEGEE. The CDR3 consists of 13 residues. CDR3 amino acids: CASSNRGHGELFF. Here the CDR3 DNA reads TGTGCCAGCAGCAACAGGGGGCACGGGGAGCTGTTTTTT.

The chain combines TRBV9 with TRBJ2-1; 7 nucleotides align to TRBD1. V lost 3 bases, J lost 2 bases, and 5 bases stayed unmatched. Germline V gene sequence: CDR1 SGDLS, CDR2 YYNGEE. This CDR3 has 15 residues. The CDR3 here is CASSEGQAPYNEQFF. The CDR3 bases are TGTGCCAGCAGCGAAGGACAGGCCCCCTACAATGAGCAGTTCTTC.

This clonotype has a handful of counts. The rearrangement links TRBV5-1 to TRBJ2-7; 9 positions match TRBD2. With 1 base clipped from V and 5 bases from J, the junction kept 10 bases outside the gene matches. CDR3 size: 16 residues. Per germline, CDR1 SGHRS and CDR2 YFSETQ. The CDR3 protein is CASSLSLAGVTHEQYF. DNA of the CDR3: TGCGCCAGCAGCTTGTCTTTAGCGGGAGTTACCCACGAGCAGTACTTC.

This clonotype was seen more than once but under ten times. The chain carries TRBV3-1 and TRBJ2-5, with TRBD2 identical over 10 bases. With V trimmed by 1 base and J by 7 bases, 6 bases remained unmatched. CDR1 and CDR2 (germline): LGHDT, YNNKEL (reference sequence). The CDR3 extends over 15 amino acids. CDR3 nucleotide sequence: TGTGCCAGCAGCCAAGTTAGCGGGAGGATCGGGACCCAGTACTTC. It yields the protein CASSQVSGRIGTQYF.

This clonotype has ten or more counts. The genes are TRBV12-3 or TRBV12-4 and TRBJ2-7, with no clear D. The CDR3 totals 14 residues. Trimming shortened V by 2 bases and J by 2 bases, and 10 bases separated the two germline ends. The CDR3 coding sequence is TGTGCCAGCAGTTTAATCGAGGCGCCCTACGAGCAGTACTTC. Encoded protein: CASSLIEAPYEQYF.

The CDR3 nucleotides are TGCGCCAGCACCAAGTCCTTCGGACAGGGTACCGGGGAGCTGTTTTTT. Translated, it gives CASTKSFGQGTGELFF. The J gene is TRBJ2-2, the V gene TRBV5-1; 8 nucleotides line up with TRBD1. Unmatched junction bases numbered 12, after V lost 6 bases and J lost 5 bases. The CDR3 loop spans 16 amino acids. CDR1 and CDR2 from the germline V gene are SGHRS and YFSETQ.

CDR3 sequence (DNA): TGTGCCAGCAGCCGGGGACTAGCGGGAGTGGTAGATACGCAGTATTTT. It specifies CASSRGLAGVVDTQYF. The gene calls are TRBV6-2 or TRBV6-3 and TRBJ2-3; 14 bases are shared with TRBD2. The V gene's germline CDR1 is MNHEY and CDR2 SVGEGT. The CDR3 contains 16 residues. The trim removed 6 bases at V and 5 bases at J, leaving 7 bases unmatched.

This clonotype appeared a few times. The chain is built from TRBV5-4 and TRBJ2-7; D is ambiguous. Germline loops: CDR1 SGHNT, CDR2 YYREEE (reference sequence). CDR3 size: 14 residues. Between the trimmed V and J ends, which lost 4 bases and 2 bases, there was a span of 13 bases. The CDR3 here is CASSPGSRAYEQYF. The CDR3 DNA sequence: TGTGCCAGCAGCCCCGGGTCGAGAGCCTACGAGCAGTACTTC.

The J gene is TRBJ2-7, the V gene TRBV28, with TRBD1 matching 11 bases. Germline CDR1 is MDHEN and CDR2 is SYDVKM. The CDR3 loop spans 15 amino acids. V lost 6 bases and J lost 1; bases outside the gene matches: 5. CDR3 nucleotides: TGTGCCAGCAGAGCCGGGACAGGGGGGTCCTACGAGCAGTACTTC. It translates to CASRAGTGGSYEQYF.

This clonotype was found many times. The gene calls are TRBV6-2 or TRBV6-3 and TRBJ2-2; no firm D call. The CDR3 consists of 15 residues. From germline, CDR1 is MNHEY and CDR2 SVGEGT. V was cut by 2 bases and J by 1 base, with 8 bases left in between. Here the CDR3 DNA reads TGTGCCAGCAGTTACGGGCTGATGAACACCGGGGAGCTGTTTTTT. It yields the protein CASSYGLMNTGELFF.

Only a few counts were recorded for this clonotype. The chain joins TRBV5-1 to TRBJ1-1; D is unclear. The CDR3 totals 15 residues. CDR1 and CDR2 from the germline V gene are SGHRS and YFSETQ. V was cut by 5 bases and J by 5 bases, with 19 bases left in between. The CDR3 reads CASRSLRGTGTEAFF. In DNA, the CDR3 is TGCGCCAGCAGATCTCTACGGGGAACTGGGACTGAAGCTTTCTTT.

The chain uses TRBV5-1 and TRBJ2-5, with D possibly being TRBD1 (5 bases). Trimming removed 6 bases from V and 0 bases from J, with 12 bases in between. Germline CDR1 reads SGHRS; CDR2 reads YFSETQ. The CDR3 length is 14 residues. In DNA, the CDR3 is TGCGCCAGCACCAAAGGGGTTTACCAAGAGACCCAGTACTTC. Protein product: CASTKGVYQETQYF.

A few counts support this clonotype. CDR3 region: CASSFLLRSSGANVLTF. The CDR3 DNA reads as TGTGCCAGCAGTTTTCTTCTCAGGAGCTCTGGGGCCAACGTCCTGACTTTC. V gene TRBV12-3 or TRBV12-4 combines with J gene TRBJ2-6; D is uncertain. The CDR3 runs to 17 residues. V lost 3 bases to trimming and J lost 0 bases, with 12 bases between them.

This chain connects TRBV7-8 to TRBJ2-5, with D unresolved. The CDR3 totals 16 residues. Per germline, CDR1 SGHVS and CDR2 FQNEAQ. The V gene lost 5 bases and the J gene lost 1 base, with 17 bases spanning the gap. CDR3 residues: CASSSFGRIPQETQYF. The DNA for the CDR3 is TGTGCCAGCAGCAGCTTTGGACGGATACCCCAAGAGACCCAGTACTTC.

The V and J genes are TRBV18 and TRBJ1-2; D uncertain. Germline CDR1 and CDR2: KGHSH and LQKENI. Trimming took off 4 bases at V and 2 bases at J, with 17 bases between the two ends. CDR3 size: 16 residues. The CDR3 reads CASSRGLSNTNYGYTF. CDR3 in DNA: TGTGCCAGCTCACGCGGACTGTCTAATACAAACTATGGCTACACCTTC.

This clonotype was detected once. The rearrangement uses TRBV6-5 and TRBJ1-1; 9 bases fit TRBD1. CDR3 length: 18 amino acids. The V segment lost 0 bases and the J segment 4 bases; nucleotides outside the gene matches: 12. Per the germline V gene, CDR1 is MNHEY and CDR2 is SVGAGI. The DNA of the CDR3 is TGTGCCAGCAGTTACTCGAACAGGGGGCGCTTTGGGACCACTGAAGCTTTCTTT. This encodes CASSYSNRGRFGTTEAFF.

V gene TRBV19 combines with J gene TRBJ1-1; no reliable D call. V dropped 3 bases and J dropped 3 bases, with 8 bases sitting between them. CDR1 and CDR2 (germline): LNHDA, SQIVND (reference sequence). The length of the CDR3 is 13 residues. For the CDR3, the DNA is TGTGCCAGTAGTATCGGGAGCTACACTGAAGCTTTCTTT. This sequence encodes CASSIGSYTEAFF. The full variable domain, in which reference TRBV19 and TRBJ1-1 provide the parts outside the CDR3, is DGGITQSPKYLFRKEGQNVTLSCEQNLNHDAMYWYRQDPGQGLRLIYYSQIVNDFQKGDIAEGYSVSREKKESFPLTVTSAQKNPTAFYLCASSIGSYTEAFFGQGTRLTVV.

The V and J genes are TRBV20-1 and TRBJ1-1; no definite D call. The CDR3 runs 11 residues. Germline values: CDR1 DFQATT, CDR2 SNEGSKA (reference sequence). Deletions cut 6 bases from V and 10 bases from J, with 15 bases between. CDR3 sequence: CSAPAVTGAFF. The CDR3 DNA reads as TGCAGTGCCCCCGCGGTGACGGGAGCTTTCTTT.

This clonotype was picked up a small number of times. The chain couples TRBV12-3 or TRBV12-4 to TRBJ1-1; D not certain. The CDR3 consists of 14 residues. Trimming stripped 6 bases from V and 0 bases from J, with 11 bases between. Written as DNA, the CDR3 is TGTGCCAGCAGCCCCACGGGGTTGAACACTGAAGCTTTCTTT. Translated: CASSPTGLNTEAFF.

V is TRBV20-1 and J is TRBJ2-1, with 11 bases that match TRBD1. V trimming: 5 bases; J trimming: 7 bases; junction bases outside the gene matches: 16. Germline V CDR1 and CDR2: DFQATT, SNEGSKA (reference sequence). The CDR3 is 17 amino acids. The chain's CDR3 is CSAPLPLDRGRVNEQFF. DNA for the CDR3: TGCAGTGCTCCTCTACCTTTGGACAGGGGGCGCGTTAATGAGCAGTTCTTC.

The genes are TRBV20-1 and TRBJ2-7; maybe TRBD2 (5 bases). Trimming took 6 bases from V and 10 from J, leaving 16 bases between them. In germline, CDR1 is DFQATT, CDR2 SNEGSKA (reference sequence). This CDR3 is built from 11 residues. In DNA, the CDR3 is TGCAGTGCATGGAAAGGACTGCACCAGTACTTC. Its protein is CSAWKGLHQYF.

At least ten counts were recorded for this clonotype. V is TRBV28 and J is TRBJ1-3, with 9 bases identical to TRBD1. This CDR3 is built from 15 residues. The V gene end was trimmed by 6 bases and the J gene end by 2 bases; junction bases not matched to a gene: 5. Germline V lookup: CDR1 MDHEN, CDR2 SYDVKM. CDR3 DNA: TGTGCCAGCAGCCCCGGGACAGGGACTGGAAACACCATATATTTT. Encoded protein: CASSPGTGTGNTIYF.

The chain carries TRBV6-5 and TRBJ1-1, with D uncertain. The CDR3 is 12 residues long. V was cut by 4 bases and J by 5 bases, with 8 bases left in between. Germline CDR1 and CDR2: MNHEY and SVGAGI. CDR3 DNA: TGTGCCAGCAGTTCCGACAAAACTGAAGCTTTCTTT. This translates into CASSSDKTEAFF.

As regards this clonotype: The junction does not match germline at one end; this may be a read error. CDR3 loop: CSANRGGVGYEQCF. DNA for the CDR3: TGCAGTGCTAACCGAGGTGGTGTTGGATACGAGCAGTGCTTC. This chain joins TRBV20-1 and TRBJ2-7; no firm D call. The germline CDR1 and CDR2 sequences are DFQATT and SNEGSKA (reference sequence). The CDR3 covers 14 residues.

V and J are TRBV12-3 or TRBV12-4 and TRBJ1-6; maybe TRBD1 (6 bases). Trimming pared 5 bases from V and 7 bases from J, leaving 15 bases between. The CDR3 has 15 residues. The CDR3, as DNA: TGTGCCAGCAGTCTTCGGACAGCAATGAATTCACCCCTCCACTTT. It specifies CASSLRTAMNSPLHF.

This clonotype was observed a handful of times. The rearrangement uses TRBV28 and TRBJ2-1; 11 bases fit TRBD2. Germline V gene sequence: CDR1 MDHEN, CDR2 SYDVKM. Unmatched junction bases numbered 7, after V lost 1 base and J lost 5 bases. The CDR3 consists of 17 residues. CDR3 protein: CASSLYRGLAGNNEQFF. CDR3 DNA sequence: TGTGCCAGCAGTTTATACCGTGGACTAGCGGGTAACAATGAGCAGTTCTTC.

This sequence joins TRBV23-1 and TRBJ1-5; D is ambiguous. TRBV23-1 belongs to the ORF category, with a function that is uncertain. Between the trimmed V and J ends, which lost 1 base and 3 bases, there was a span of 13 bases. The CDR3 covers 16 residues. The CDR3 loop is CASSQLTVIPNQPQHF. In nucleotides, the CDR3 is TGCGCCAGCAGTCAATTGACGGTCATCCCCAATCAGCCCCAGCATTTT.

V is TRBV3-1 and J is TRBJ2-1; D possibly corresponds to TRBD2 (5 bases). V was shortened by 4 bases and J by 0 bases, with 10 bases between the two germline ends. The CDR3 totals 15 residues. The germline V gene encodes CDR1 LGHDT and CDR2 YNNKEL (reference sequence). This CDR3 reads CASSPASHSYNEQFF. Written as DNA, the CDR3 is TGTGCCAGCAGCCCTGCTAGCCACTCCTACAATGAGCAGTTCTTC.